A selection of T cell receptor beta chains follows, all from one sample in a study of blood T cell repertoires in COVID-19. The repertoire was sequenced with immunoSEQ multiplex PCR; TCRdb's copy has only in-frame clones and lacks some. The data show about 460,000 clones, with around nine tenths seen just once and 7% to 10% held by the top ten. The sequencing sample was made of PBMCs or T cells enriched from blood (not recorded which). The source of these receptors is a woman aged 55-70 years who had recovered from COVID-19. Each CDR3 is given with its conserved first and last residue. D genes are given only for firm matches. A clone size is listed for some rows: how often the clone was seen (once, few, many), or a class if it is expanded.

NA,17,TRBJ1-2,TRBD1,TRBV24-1,CATSDPGWRGGADGYTF,TGTGCCACCAGTGACCCCGGCTGGAGAGGGGGCGCCGATGGCTACACCTTC
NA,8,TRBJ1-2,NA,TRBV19,CASAGYTF,TGTGCCAGTGCGGGCTACACCTTC
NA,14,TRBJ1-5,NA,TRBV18,CASSPSRDNQPQHF,TGTGCCAGCTCACCCTCACGCGACAATCAGCCCCAGCATTTT
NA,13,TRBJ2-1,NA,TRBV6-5,CASSSGLDGEQFF,TGTGCCAGCAGTTCGGGACTGGACGGTGAGCAGTTCTTC
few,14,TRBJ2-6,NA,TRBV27,CATTSGAGANVLTF,TGTGCCACAACCTCAGGGGCTGGGGCCAACGTCCTGACTTTC
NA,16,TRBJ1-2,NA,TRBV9,CASSVRPRGAHYGYTF,TGTGCCAGCAGCGTTCGCCCCCGGGGGGCCCACTATGGCTACACCTTC
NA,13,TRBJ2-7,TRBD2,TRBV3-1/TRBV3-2,CASSLRGGFEQYF,TGTGCCAGCAGCCTCCGGGGGGGATTCGAGCAGTACTTC
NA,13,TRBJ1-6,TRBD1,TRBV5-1,CASKGQGDSPLHF,TGCGCCAGCAAGGGACAGGGCGATTCACCCCTCCACTTT
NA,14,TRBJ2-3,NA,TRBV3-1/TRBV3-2,CASRLQGGADTQYF,TGTGCCAGCAGATTGCAGGGGGGAGCAGATACGCAGTATTTT
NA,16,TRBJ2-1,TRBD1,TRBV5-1,CASSGPDREGFGEQFF,TGCGCCAGCAGCGGACCGGACAGGGAAGGTTTTGGTGAGCAGTTCTTC
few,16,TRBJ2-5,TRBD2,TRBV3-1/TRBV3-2,CASSQDPAGGQETQYF,TGTGCCAGCAGCCAAGATCCGGCGGGGGGGCAAGAGACCCAGTACTTC
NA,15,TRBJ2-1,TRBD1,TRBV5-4,CASSRGQGSYNEQFF,TGTGCCAGCAGCCGAGGACAGGGGTCCTACAATGAGCAGTTCTTC
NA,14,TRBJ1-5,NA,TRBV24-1,CATSDGGGNQPQHF,TGTGCCACCAGTGATGGCGGGGGAAATCAGCCCCAGCATTTT
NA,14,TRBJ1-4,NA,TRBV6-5,CASSPAGLGEKLFF,TGTGCCAGCAGCCCCGCGGGGCTGGGGGAAAAACTGTTTTTT
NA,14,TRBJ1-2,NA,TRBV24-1,CATSGSGAVYGYTF,TGTGCCACCAGTGGTTCTGGAGCGGTCTATGGCTACACCTTC
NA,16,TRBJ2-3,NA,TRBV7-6,CASSPSAPGSTDTQYF,TGTGCCAGCAGCCCATCGGCCCCCGGGAGCACAGATACGCAGTATTTT
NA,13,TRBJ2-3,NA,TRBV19,CASSRDFTDTQYF,TGTGCCAGTAGCCGGGACTTCACAGATACGCAGTATTTT
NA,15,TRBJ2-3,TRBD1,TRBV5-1,CASGGTGGYTDTQYF,TGCGCCAGCGGGGGGACAGGAGGTTACACAGATACGCAGTATTTT
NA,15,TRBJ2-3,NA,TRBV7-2,CASSPLGGGADTQYF,TGTGCCAGCAGCCCCCTGGGGGGGGGCGCAGATACGCAGTATTTT
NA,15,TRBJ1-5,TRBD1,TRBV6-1,CASSELDRGSQPQHF,TGTGCCAGCAGTGAATTGGACAGGGGGTCTCAGCCCCAGCATTTT